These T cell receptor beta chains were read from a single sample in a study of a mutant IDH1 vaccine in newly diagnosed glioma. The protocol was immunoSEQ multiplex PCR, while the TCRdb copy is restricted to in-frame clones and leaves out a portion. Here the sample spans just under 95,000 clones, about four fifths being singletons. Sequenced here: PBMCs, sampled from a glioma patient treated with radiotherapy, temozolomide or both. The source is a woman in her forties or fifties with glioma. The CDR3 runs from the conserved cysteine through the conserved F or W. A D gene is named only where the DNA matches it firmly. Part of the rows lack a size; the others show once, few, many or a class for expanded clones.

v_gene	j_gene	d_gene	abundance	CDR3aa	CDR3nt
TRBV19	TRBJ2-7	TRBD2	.	CASSLLAGGRYEQYF	TGTGCCAGTAGTTTGCTAGCGGGGGGACGCTACGAGCAGTACTTC
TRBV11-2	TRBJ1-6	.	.	CASSFRSGSYNSPLHF	TGTGCCAGCAGCTTCAGATCCGGGTCCTATAATTCACCCCTCCACTTT
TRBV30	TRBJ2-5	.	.	CAWTHRVRETQYF	TGTGCCTGGACTCACAGGGTGAGAGAGACCCAGTACTTC
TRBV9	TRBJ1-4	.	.	CASSAAGGEKLFF	TGTGCCAGCAGCGCCGCTGGGGGTGAAAAACTGTTTTTT
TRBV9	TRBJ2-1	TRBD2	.	CASSPPSGGYNEQFF	TGTGCCAGCAGTCCCCCGAGCGGGGGATACAATGAGCAGTTCTTC
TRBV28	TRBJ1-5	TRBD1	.	CASSGGQGVGANQPQHF	TGTGCCAGCAGCGGGGGACAGGGCGTAGGGGCGAATCAGCCCCAGCATTTT
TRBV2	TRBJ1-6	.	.	CASSAGNTGTSPLHF	TGTGCCAGCAGCGCCGGTAATACAGGGACTTCACCCCTCCACTTT
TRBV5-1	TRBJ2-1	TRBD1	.	CASSLAYQYPGQGANEQFF	TGCGCCAGCAGCTTGGCTTACCAATATCCGGGACAGGGCGCCAATGAGCAGTTCTTC
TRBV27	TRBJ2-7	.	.	CASSLKRLSSYEQYF	TGTGCCAGCAGTTTAAAGCGTCTCAGCTCCTACGAGCAGTACTTC
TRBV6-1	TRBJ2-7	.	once	CASKMAGYEQYF	TGTGCCAGCAAGATGGCAGGCTACGAGCAGTACTTC
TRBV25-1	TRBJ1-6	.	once	CASSESRSHNSPLHF	TGTGCCAGCAGTGAATCGAGATCGCATAATTCACCCCTCCACTTT
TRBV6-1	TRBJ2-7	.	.	CASMGWYEQYF	TGTGCCAGCATGGGCTGGTACGAGCAGTACTTC
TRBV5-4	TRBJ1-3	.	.	CASSFGIDSGNTIYF	TGTGCCAGCAGCTTTGGTATAGACTCTGGAAACACCATATATTTT
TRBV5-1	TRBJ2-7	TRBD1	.	CASSPGQGDEQYF	TGCGCCAGCAGCCCAGGACAGGGGGACGAGCAGTACTTC
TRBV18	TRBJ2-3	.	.	CASSPPSGIDTQYF	TGTGCCAGCTCACCTCCGTCCGGTATAGATACGCAGTATTTT
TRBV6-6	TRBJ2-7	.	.	CASIQGGSLYEQYF	TGTGCCAGCATCCAAGGGGGGTCCCTCTACGAGCAGTACTTC
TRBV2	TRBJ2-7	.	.	CASIPGPSSYEQYF	TGTGCCAGCATCCCAGGCCCCTCCTCCTACGAGCAGTACTTC
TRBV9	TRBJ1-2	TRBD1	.	CASSSPRDSFFYGYTF	TGTGCCAGCAGCTCCCCCCGGGACAGTTTCTTCTATGGCTACACCTTC
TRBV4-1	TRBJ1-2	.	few	CASSRGGGTLNYGYTF	TGCGCCAGCAGCCGAGGTGGGGGTACCCTTAACTATGGCTACACCTTC
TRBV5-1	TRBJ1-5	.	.	CASSSSGSDQPQHF	TGCGCCAGCAGCTCATCAGGGTCGGATCAGCCCCAGCATTTT
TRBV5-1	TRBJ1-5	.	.	CASSLRGGDSNQPQHF	TGCGCCAGCAGCTTGAGGGGGGGGGACAGCAATCAGCCCCAGCATTTT
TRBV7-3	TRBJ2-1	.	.	CASSATGYNEQFF	TGTGCCAGCAGCGCTACAGGGTACAATGAGCAGTTCTTC
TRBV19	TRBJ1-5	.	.	CASRFNRELNQPQHF	TGTGCCAGTAGATTTAACCGGGAACTCAATCAGCCCCAGCATTTT
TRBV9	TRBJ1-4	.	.	CASTPREVYEKLFF	TGTGCCAGCACCCCCCGGGAGGTTTATGAAAAACTGTTTTTT
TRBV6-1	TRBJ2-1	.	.	CASRDSSSYNEQFF	TGTGCCAGCAGGGACTCCAGCTCCTACAATGAGCAGTTCTTC
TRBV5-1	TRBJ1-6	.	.	CASSPTGRADNSPLHF	TGCGCCAGCAGCCCCACTGGCAGGGCCGATAATTCACCCCTCCACTTT
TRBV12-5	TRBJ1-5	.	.	CASGLLHGDNQPQHF	TGTGCTAGTGGTTTGCTCCACGGGGACAATCAGCCCCAGCATTTT
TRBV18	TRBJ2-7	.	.	CASSPPGMASYEQYF	TGTGCCAGCTCACCACCGGGGATGGCTTCCTACGAGCAGTACTTC
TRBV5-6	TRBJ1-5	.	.	CASSKGSFNQPQHF	TGTGCCAGCAGCAAGGGGTCCTTCAATCAGCCCCAGCATTTT
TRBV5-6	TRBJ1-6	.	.	CASSPRRSSYNSPLHF	TGTGCCAGCAGCCCCCGAAGGAGCTCCTATAATTCACCCCTCCACTTT